These 21 T cell receptor beta chains share one sample of origin, sequenced in a study of early T cells in non-severe SARS-CoV-2 infection. TCRdb reprocessed the 5' RACE reads with MiXCR, giving one entry per CDR3 protein. This sample has more than 55,000 distinct CDR3 sequences, with 12% found just once. The sequencing input was whole blood. The receptors shown here come from an adult who was a healthcare worker with PCR-confirmed SARS-CoV-2 infection or an uninfected control (not recorded which).

The V and J genes are TRBV25-1 and TRBJ2-7; possible D gene TRBD1, 6 bases. V gave up 4 bases and J gave up 4 bases, with 20 bases separating them. The germline gives CDR1 MGHDK, CDR2 SYGVNS. This CDR3 region has 16 residues. CDR3 DNA: TGTGCCAGCAGTGGCCTCCGGGACACTCTACCTTACGAGCAGTACTTC. Its protein is CASSGLRDTLPYEQYF.

The genes are TRBV30 and TRBJ1-1; D gene unclear. Trimming took 2 bases from V and 6 from J, leaving 10 bases between them. Per the germline V gene, CDR1 is GTSNPN and CDR2 is SVGIG (reference sequence). This CDR3 region has 12 residues. CDR3 nucleotide sequence: TGTGCCTGGAGTCCACCCGGGCCTGAAGCTTTCTTT. It is translated as CAWSPPGPEAFF. Based on the CDR3 plus reference TRBV30 and TRBJ1-1, the full variable domain is SQTIHQWPATLVQPVGSPLSLECTVEGTSNPNLYWYRQAAGRGLQLLFYSVGIGQISSEVPQNLSASRPQDRQFILSSKKLLLSDSGFYLCAWSPPGPEAFFGQGTRLTVV.

This clonotype was picked up a small number of times. The CDR3 ends on some other residue instead of the conserved phenylalanine or tryptophan, so this is likely a read error. The DNA is omitted, as the CDR3 cannot be located on it reliably, and the CDR3 follows TCRdb's listing. This chain links TRBV10-1 with TRBJ1-1; TRBD1, the table's D call, lacks a check against the DNA. Looked up from germline, CDR1 is WNHNN and CDR2 is SYGVQD (reference sequence). With termini counted, the CDR3 has 10 amino acids. The CDR3 loop is CASSEGTGYV.

The gene calls are TRBV28 and TRBJ2-3; D is ambiguous. The germline V gene has CDR1 MDHEN and CDR2 SYDVKM. V gave up 8 bases and J gave up 5 bases, with 8 bases separating them. This CDR3 spans 11 amino acids. As DNA, the CDR3 is TGTGCCAGCTTGTTAGAAGATACGCAGTATTTT. Protein product: CASLLEDTQYF.

This clonotype has a count of ten or more. The rearrangement links TRBV20-1 to TRBJ2-5; 7 bases are a match to TRBD1. The CDR3 is 14 residues long. V shed 3 bases, J shed 4 bases, and the junction held 8 bases outside the gene matches. The germline V gene encodes CDR1 DFQATT and CDR2 SNEGSKA (reference sequence). CDR3 sequence: CSARAPGGIETQYF. The CDR3 coding sequence is TGCAGTGCTAGGGCCCCAGGGGGAATAGAGACCCAGTACTTC.

This clonotype came up a few times. The rearrangement joins TRBV7-2 to TRBJ2-7; D is possibly TRBD1 or TRBD2 (5 bases each). V was pared by 3 bases and J by 2 bases, with 11 bases between. CDR1 and CDR2 (germline): SGHTA, FQGNSA. CDR3 length equals 14 residues. The CDR3 is CASSFARDAYEQYF. CDR3 nucleotides: TGTGCCAGCAGCTTTGCCAGGGACGCCTACGAGCAGTACTTC.

This clonotype was recorded a few times. The chain couples TRBV27 to TRBJ2-4, with 9 bases that match TRBD2. Germline CDR1 is MNHEY and CDR2 is SMNVEV (reference sequence). The CDR3 runs to 15 residues. The V and J ends lost 5 bases and 6 bases, in that order; junction bases with no gene match: 8. The CDR3 coding sequence is TGTGCCAGCAGTAAGGCTAGCGGGGAGCTAAACATTCAGTACTTC. It is translated as CASSKASGELNIQYF.

In this sample, this clonotype turned up many times. The CDR3 nucleotides are TGTGCCAGCAGGACCTATGGGACCTTGTTACATACGCAGTATTTT. As protein: CASRTYGTLLHTQYF. The rearrangement links TRBV7-8 to TRBJ2-3, with D perhaps being TRBD1 or TRBD2 (5 bases each). V lost 6 bases, J lost 7 bases, and 20 bases lay in between. In germline, CDR1 is SGHVS, CDR2 FQNEAQ. The CDR3 extends over 15 amino acids.

This clonotype showed up many times. V gene TRBV20-1 combines with J gene TRBJ1-5; possible D gene TRBD1, 5 bases. From germline, CDR1 is DFQATT and CDR2 SNEGSKA (reference sequence). This CDR3 is built from 15 residues. V was shortened by 0 bases and J by 5 bases, with 14 bases between the two germline ends. As DNA, the CDR3 is TGCAGTGCTAGAGATTGGGGGAGGGCGTATCAGCCCCAGCATTTT. Protein product: CSARDWGRAYQPQHF.

This clonotype is deemed medium-sized. This sequence joins TRBV5-6 and TRBJ2-5; 7 bases align to TRBD1. The germline CDR1 and CDR2 sequences are SGHDT and YYEEEE. This CDR3 has 16 amino acids. J was trimmed by 2 bases and V by 5 bases; bases with no gene match: 12. CDR3: CASSPFRGFGQETQYF. The CDR3 region has the DNA TGTGCCAGCAGTCCATTCAGGGGGTTCGGACAAGAGACCCAGTACTTC.

In this sample, this clonotype turned up a few times. The V gene is TRBV7-2, the J gene TRBJ1-2, with 8 bases matching TRBD1. Germline V lookup: CDR1 SGHTA, CDR2 FQGNSA. Germline trimming cut 0 bases from V and 7 bases from J; bases unmatched to any gene: 4. The length of the CDR3 is 14 residues. This CDR3 reads CASSLARDRGGYTF. The CDR3 DNA follows: TGTGCCAGCAGCTTAGCCCGAGACAGGGGTGGCTACACCTTC.

This clonotype has just a few counts. This chain joins TRBV6-5 and TRBJ1-1; D is undetermined. Germline values: CDR1 MNHEY, CDR2 SVGAGI. The CDR3 contains 12 residues. The V gene lost 7 bases and the J gene lost 1 base, with 7 bases spanning the gap. Here the CDR3 reads CASKTANTEAFF. Here the CDR3 DNA reads TGTGCCAGCAAAACAGCGAACACTGAAGCTTTCTTT.

This clonotype was found a few times. The chain links TRBV19 to TRBJ2-4; 8 bases align to TRBD2. There are 16 residues in the CDR3. V was clipped by 1 base and J by 1 base; unmatched bases: 3. Germline values: CDR1 LNHDA, CDR2 SQIVND (reference sequence). CDR3 sequence reads: CASSIAPSGAKNIQYF. Here the CDR3 DNA reads TGTGCCAGTAGTATAGCCCCTAGCGGGGCCAAAAACATTCAGTACTTC.

This clonotype turned up a few times. The rearrangement joins TRBV18 to TRBJ1-1; no firm D call. V lost 1 base to trimming and J lost 7 bases, with 19 bases between them. This CDR3 has 16 amino acids. Germline CDR1 and CDR2: KGHSH and LQKENI. The CDR3 nucleotides read TGTGCCAGCTCACCACGGCAGACAATTTGGTATGTTGAAGCTTTCTTT. It codes for CASSPRQTIWYVEAFF. Together with reference TRBV18 and TRBJ1-1, the CDR3 gives the full variable domain: NAGVMQNPRHLVRRRGQEARLRCSPMKGHSHVYWYRQLPEEGLKFMVYLQKENIIDESGMPKERFSAEFPKEGPSILRIQQVVRGDSAAYFCASSPRQTIWYVEAFFGQGTRLTVV.

On this clonotype itself: A much larger clone lies a single base off, so this may be a read error. V and J are TRBV2 and TRBJ1-6; D not certain. The CDR3 covers 15 residues. CDR1 SNHLY and CDR2 FYNNEI come from the germline V gene. This CDR3 reads CAGSEAELRGSPLHF. CDR3 DNA: TGTGCCGGCAGTGAAGCGGAGCTCAGAGGTTCACCCCTCCACTTT.

The chain uses TRBV29-1 and TRBJ2-7; 7 nucleotides align to TRBD1. The CDR3 spans 12 residues. V was pared by 5 bases and J by 3 bases, with 4 bases of the junction left unmatched. Germline CDR1 reads SQVTM; CDR2 reads ANQGSEA. The CDR3 spells CSVNPGGYEQYF. Here the CDR3 DNA reads TGCAGCGTTAACCCAGGGGGCTACGAGCAGTACTTC.

This clonotype was picked up a small number of times. The chain uses TRBV5-1 and TRBJ2-2; the D gene is possibly TRBD1 (5 bases). The CDR3 is made up of 14 amino acids. Trimming left V 7 bases short and J 3 bases short, with 13 bases between. Germline V CDR1 and CDR2: SGHRS, YFSETQ. CDR3 region: CASSIDSYTGELFF. The CDR3 region has the DNA TGCGCCAGCTCAATCGACAGTTACACCGGGGAGCTGTTTTTT.

This clonotype was seen a handful of times. The gene calls are TRBV6-5 and TRBJ2-3, with D tentatively TRBD2 (6 bases). This CDR3 is 15 amino acids long. V dropped 7 bases and J dropped 4 bases, with 18 bases sitting between them. CDR1 and CDR2 (germline): MNHEY, SVGAGI. The CDR3 coding sequence is TGTGCCAGCACCTCACGAAAGGGACTCTCAGATACGCAGTATTTT. Its translation is CASTSRKGLSDTQYF.

The CDR3, as DNA: TGTGCCAGCAGCGAACAGGGCCGCTCTGGAAACACCATATATTTT. Its translation: CASSEQGRSGNTIYF. The J gene is TRBJ1-3, the V gene TRBV27; D perhaps matches TRBD1 (6 bases). The germline gives CDR1 MNHEY, CDR2 SMNVEV (reference sequence). The CDR3 is 15 amino acids. V lost 6 bases, J lost 0 bases, and 12 bases lay in between.

This clonotype was detected ten times or more. The chain recombines TRBV6-1 with TRBJ1-5; D may be TRBD1 (5 bases). With 8 bases removed from V and 4 bases from J, the gap between germline ends came to 9 bases. The V gene's germline CDR1 is MNHNS and CDR2 SASEGT. This CDR3 is 12 amino acids long. The CDR3 DNA reads as TGTGCCAGCGCCCGGGGGAATCAGCCCCAGCATTTT. Amino acids: CASARGNQPQHF.

This clonotype was seen at least ten times. This sequence joins TRBV11-2 and TRBJ2-6; D unresolved. The CDR3 is 16 amino acids. Trimming pared 5 bases from V and 0 bases from J, leaving 11 bases between. The germline CDR1 and CDR2 sequences are SGHAT and FQNNGV. Written as DNA, the CDR3 is TGTGCCAGCAGCCTTTACGGTACCTCTGGGGCCAACGTCCTGACTTTC. Translation gives CASSLYGTSGANVLTF.